The subject of this entry is one T cell receptor beta chain. The data belong to a study of blood T cell repertoires in COVID-19. The table came from immunoSEQ multiplex PCR; TCRdb's copy has only in-frame clones and leaves some out. This table holds approximately 120,000 clones, around 70% found once. Followed over time, Seattle patients had been enrolled while infection was active. CDR1 is SGHAT and CDR2 is FQNNGV in the germline V gene. The CDR3 consists of 16 residues. V lost 5 bases, J lost 1 base, and 8 bases stayed unmatched. The sequence was collected from a man older than 75 with COVID-19, enrolled during active disease. This chain links TRBV11-2 with TRBJ2-1, with TRBD2 matching 7 bases. The sequenced material came from peripheral blood. CDR3 protein: CASSPRLARSYNEQFF. CDR3 DNA sequence: TGTGCCAGCAGCCCCCGACTAGCACGGTCCTACAATGAGCAGTTCTTC.